The T cell receptor (beta chain) described here comes from a study of technical replicates of blood from a few donors. The table came from immunoSEQ multiplex PCR; TCRdb's copy has only in-frame clones and leaves some out. This sample has 60,000 to 90,000 clones, with more than 90% found just once. This clone was seen once. V was cut by 2 bases and J by 6 bases, with 7 bases left in between. CDR1 and CDR2 from the germline V gene are SGHTA and FQGTGA. This CDR3 has 13 residues. The source is a human donor in good health. Source material: T cells isolated from PBMCs. The V call is TRBV7-3, the J call TRBJ2-2; D remains ambiguous. The CDR3 nucleotides read TGTGCCAGCAGCTTATTGGGCGCCGGGGAGCTGTTTTTT. This codes for CASSLLGAGELFF.